This TCR beta chain was identified during a study of cytomegalovirus exposure and HLA in healthy donors. General study findings and limits: The study flagged about 160 TCR beta chains as cytomegalovirus-associated. The classifier reportedly diagnosed cytomegalovirus status with high specificity and sensitivity.

Researchers ran the PCR with 60 Vbeta and 13 Jbeta primers. Repertoires were generated with immunoSEQ multiplex PCR, while TCRdb's copy carries only in-frame clones and drops some. The table has about 160,000 clones, roughly four fifths seen once; the top ten hold approximately 2%. In the case of this clone: Antigen unknown.

Likely unrecorded immune exposures existed in these nominally healthy donors. This TCR was recovered from a woman aged 18-29 years in good health and CMV-seronegative. The sample was PBMCs.

CDR3 nucleotide sequence: TGTGCCAGCAGCTGGACTAGCGGCAGCTCCTACAATGAGCAGTTCTTC. Protein sequence: CASSWTSGSSYNEQFF. The V gene is TRBV13, the J gene TRBJ2-1; 10 bases align to TRBD2. CDR3 size: 16 residues. J was trimmed by 0 bases and V by 4 bases; bases with no gene match: 3. CDR1 and CDR2 (germline): PRHDT, FYEKMQ (reference sequence).